These 3 T cell receptor beta chains were sequenced from one sample in a study of T cell changes during pregnancy in multiple sclerosis. Measured with immunoSEQ multiplex PCR; TCRdb has only the in-frame clones, and not every one. The sample records 50,000 to 65,000 clones, roughly 92% being singletons. This specimen was CD8+ T cells from peripheral blood mononuclear cells, taken in the second trimester of pregnancy. The source of these receptors is a female donor with multiple sclerosis, enrolled in a pregnancy study.

The V gene is TRBV4-1, the J gene TRBJ2-7; D is perhaps TRBD2 (6 bases). The V end was cut by 4 bases, the J end by 0 bases, with 13 bases between. There are 15 residues in the CDR3. Germline CDR1 and CDR2: MGHRA and YSYEKL. CDR3 amino acids: CASSLQSGSSYEQYF. In DNA form, the CDR3 reads TGCGCCAGCAGCCTCCAGTCCGGGAGCTCCTACGAGCAGTACTTC.

This chain connects TRBV27 to TRBJ1-2; possible D gene TRBD1, 6 bases. The length of the CDR3 is 13 residues. The V gene's germline CDR1 is MNHEY and CDR2 SMNVEV (reference sequence). Trimming shortened V by 8 bases and J by 5 bases, and 15 bases separated the two germline ends. This chain's CDR3 is CASGPGGSYGYTF. The CDR3 nucleotides are TGTGCCAGCGGCCCGGGGGGCTCATATGGCTACACCTTC.

Concerning this clone: Other DNA variants within this sample encode the same CDR3. This chain joins TRBV13 and TRBJ2-7; 13 bases are a match to TRBD2. The V gene's germline CDR1 is PRHDT and CDR2 FYEKMQ (reference sequence). This CDR3 has 15 amino acids. Trimming removed 5 bases from V and 5 bases from J; junction bases left unmatched: 6. As DNA, the CDR3 is TGTGCCAGCAGCACCCGGACTAGCGGGAGCCACGAGCAGTACTTC. Translation: CASSTRTSGSHEQYF.